Listed here are 23 T cell receptor beta chains from one sample, sequenced in a study of shared clonotypes between healthy human individuals. Naive CD8 cells, CD45RO-negative and positively selected for CCR7, excluded terminally differentiated effector memory CD45RA+ cells. Libraries were prepared by immunoSEQ multiplex PCR; TCRdb keeps only in-frame clonotypes and omits some of them. The sample shows millions of clones, about 92% of them seen only once. Material for sequencing was naive CD8+ T cells from PBMCs. The source is a man aged 18 to 30 in good health. Some clones in this sample may be carry-over from other donors' samples.

This chain connects TRBV11-2 to TRBJ2-3; 8 positions agree with TRBD1. The CDR3 is 15 residues long. V lost 5 bases to trimming and J lost 3 bases; unmatched junction nucleotides: 7. CDR1 and CDR2 from the germline V gene are SGHAT and FQNNGV. The CDR3 DNA reads TGTGCCAGCAGCCTTGGGACAGGTTGGACAGATACGCAGTATTTT. This codes for CASSLGTGWTDTQYF.

This clone has just one count. The V and J genes are TRBV2 and TRBJ2-7, with TRBD2 matching 10 bases. V shed 0 bases and J 3 bases; nucleotides not matched to a gene: 11. Per the germline V gene, CDR1 is SNHLY and CDR2 is FYNNEI. The CDR3 runs to 18 residues. The CDR3: CASSEADPRAGGRYEQYF. The CDR3 bases are TGTGCCAGCAGTGAAGCGGACCCCAGAGCGGGAGGGCGCTACGAGCAGTACTTC. Together with reference TRBV2 and TRBJ2-7, the CDR3 gives the full variable domain: EPEVTQTPSHQVTQMGQEVILRCVPISNHLYFYWYRQILGQKVEFLVSFYNNEISEKSEIFDDQFSVERPDGSNFTLKIRSTKLEDSAMYFCASSEADPRAGGRYEQYFGPGTRLTVT.

This clone occurred once. The chain has TRBV6-5 and TRBJ2-7; TRBD2 might be the D (5 bases). V shed 2 bases and J shed 1 base, with 9 bases lying between them. The CDR3 is made up of 14 amino acids. Germline CDR1 and CDR2: MNHEY and SVGAGI. The CDR3 DNA reads TGTGCCAGCAGTTACGCCGAGGGTTCCTACGAGCAGTACTTC. Translated: CASSYAEGSYEQYF.

The V and J genes are TRBV28 and TRBJ1-1; maybe TRBD1 (5 bases). The V gene's germline CDR1 is MDHEN and CDR2 SYDVKM. With 3 bases removed from V and 5 bases from J, the gap between germline ends came to 13 bases. The CDR3 totals 14 residues. The CDR3 spells CASSLTGTETEAFF. The CDR3 nucleotides read TGTGCCAGCAGTTTGACTGGGACGGAGACTGAAGCTTTCTTT.

Notes on this clone: This specimen includes other DNA sequences encoding the same CDR3. This chain links TRBV13 with TRBJ1-1; TRBD1 matches at 8 bases. The germline gives CDR1 PRHDT, CDR2 FYEKMQ (reference sequence). The CDR3 extends over 13 amino acids. The J segment lost 4 bases and the V segment lost 3 bases, leaving 1 base of the junction unmatched. CDR3 amino acids: CASSLGTGTEAFF. The DNA for the CDR3 is TGTGCCAGCAGCTTGGGGACAGGCACTGAAGCTTTCTTT. Variable domain in full (rest from reference TRBV13 and TRBJ1-1): AAGVIQSPRHLIKEKRETATLKCYPIPRHDTVYWYQQGPGQDPQFLISFYEKMQSDKGSIPDRFSAQQFSDYHSELNMSSLELGDSALYFCASSLGTGTEAFFGQGTRLTVV.

The rearrangement joins TRBV2 to TRBJ2-2; D gene ambiguous. Germline lookup yields CDR1 SNHLY and CDR2 FYNNEI. V was cut by 6 bases and J by 2 bases, with 16 bases left in between. The CDR3 has 16 amino acids. The CDR3 coding sequence is TGTGCCAGCAGCCCCCCGCTGGCAGACAACACCGGGGAGCTGTTTTTT. As protein: CASSPPLADNTGELFF.

The gene calls are TRBV9 and TRBJ2-1; TRBD2 matches at 10 bases. Germline values: CDR1 SGDLS, CDR2 YYNGEE. The CDR3 runs to 19 residues. Germline trimming cut 1 base from V and 6 bases from J; bases unmatched to any gene: 16. The CDR3 loop reads CASSVTGTSALSRGNEQFF. The CDR3 DNA reads as TGTGCCAGCAGCGTAACGGGGACTAGCGCCCTTTCGAGGGGCAATGAGCAGTTCTTC.

The chain links TRBV11-2 to TRBJ2-1; no reliable D call. The CDR3 spans 14 residues. Germline-derived CDR1 and CDR2 are SGHAT and FQNNGV. Trimming shortened V by 3 bases and J by 7 bases, and 13 bases separated the two germline ends. Written as DNA, the CDR3 is TGTGCCAGCAGCTTCTATGTCGGTCCGAATGAGCAGTTCTTC. This encodes CASSFYVGPNEQFF.

The gene calls are TRBV27 and TRBJ2-2; D not certain. Germline V gives CDR1 MNHEY, CDR2 SMNVEV (reference sequence). V was shortened by 2 bases and J by 6 bases, with 4 bases between the two germline ends. This CDR3 is built from 12 residues. The CDR3 DNA reads TGTGCCAGCAGTTTAGCGTCCGGGGAGCTGTTTTTT. Residues: CASSLASGELFF.

This chain joins TRBV29-1 and TRBJ2-1, with a tentative D call TRBD1 (6 bases). The CDR3 is 15 residues long. The V end lost 4 bases, the J end lost 0 bases, and 13 bases lay between the germline ends. Per germline, CDR1 SQVTM and CDR2 ANQGSEA. In DNA, the CDR3 is TGCAGCGTTGTGACAGGTTTCGTCTCCTACAATGAGCAGTTCTTC. This gives the protein CSVVTGFVSYNEQFF.

The DNA for the CDR3 is TGCGCCAGCAGCCTGGAGGAGGATGAAAAACTGTTTTTT. Its protein product is CASSLEEDEKLFF. The chain uses TRBV4-3 and TRBJ1-4; D not certain. CDR1 and CDR2 from the germline V gene are LGHNA and YSLEER. The CDR3 runs to 13 residues. V shed 4 bases and J shed 6 bases, with 9 bases lying between them.

V is TRBV12-5 and J is TRBJ1-3; D is possibly TRBD1 (5 bases). Germline V gene data show CDR1 as LGHNT and CDR2 as FRNRAP. The CDR3 totals 14 residues. The V gene lost 1 base and the J gene lost 4 bases, with 8 bases spanning the gap. The CDR3 reads CASGLDGGGNTIYF. For the CDR3, the DNA is TGTGCTAGTGGTTTGGACGGGGGAGGAAACACCATATATTTT.

This chain connects TRBV4-2 to TRBJ2-5, with D maybe TRBD1 (6 bases). V lost 0 bases and J 5 bases, leaving 16 bases between the germline ends. Germline V gene data show CDR1 as LGHNA and CDR2 as YNFKEQ. The CDR3 sequence is 16 residues long. The CDR3 spells CASSQEYPGAGETQYF. The CDR3 coding sequence is TGTGCCAGCAGCCAAGAATACCCAGGGGCCGGGGAGACCCAGTACTTC.

The rearrangement joins TRBV2 to TRBJ2-2; D remains ambiguous. CDR1 is SNHLY, CDR2 FYNNEI, per germline. The CDR3 has 12 residues. Trimming shortened V by 4 bases and J by 7 bases, and 7 bases separated the two germline ends. CDR3 residues: CASSGGNGELFF. The CDR3 DNA sequence: TGTGCCAGCAGTGGAGGAAACGGGGAGCTGTTTTTT. The variable domain in full, with the rest retrieved from reference TRBV2 and TRBJ2-2, is EPEVTQTPSHQVTQMGQEVILRCVPISNHLYFYWYRQILGQKVEFLVSFYNNEISEKSEIFDDQFSVERPDGSNFTLKIRSTKLEDSAMYFCASSGGNGELFFGEGSRLTVL.

The chain combines TRBV30 with TRBJ2-2, with a possible D match to TRBD2 (7 bases). The CDR3 has 11 amino acids. In germline, CDR1 is GTSNPN, CDR2 SVGIG (reference sequence). V was cut by 3 bases and J by 13 bases, with 12 bases left in between. The CDR3 nucleotides read TGTGCCTGGAGCGGGGGGCTAGGGCTGTTTTTT. Its protein is CAWSGGLGLFF.

This clone showed up just once. J is TRBJ2-7 and V is TRBV29-1; D unclear. Germline V gives CDR1 SQVTM, CDR2 ANQGSEA. Trimming shortened V by 5 bases and J by 4 bases, and 12 bases separated the two germline ends. The CDR3 runs 12 residues. CDR3 sequence: CSVWTVVYEQYF. The CDR3 bases are TGCAGCGTTTGGACGGTCGTGTACGAGCAGTACTTC.

This clone was seen only once. V and J are TRBV27 and TRBJ2-7; a possible D gene is TRBD2 (5 bases). The germline CDR1 and CDR2 sequences are MNHEY and SMNVEV (reference sequence). The CDR3 length is 16 residues. V gave up 5 bases and J gave up 2 bases, with 19 bases separating them. In nucleotides, the CDR3 is TGTGCCAGCAGTCCTGTGAATATTCTAGCCCCCTACGAGCAGTACTTC. Translation gives CASSPVNILAPYEQYF.

The DNA of the CDR3 is TGTGCCAGCAGTGCTTCAGGGGGCGCGACGTACGAGCAGTACTTC. Translating gives CASSASGGATYEQYF. The chain carries TRBV27 and TRBJ2-7, with 8 positions matching TRBD1. Germline values: CDR1 MNHEY, CDR2 SMNVEV (reference sequence). This CDR3 region has 15 residues. V was pared by 5 bases and J by 4 bases, with 10 bases of the junction left unmatched.

The chain joins TRBV29-1 to TRBJ1-5; TRBD1 might be the D (6 bases). The germline V and J ends were trimmed by 7 bases and 5 bases, with 27 bases remaining between them. The CDR3 covers 17 residues. Germline CDR1 reads SQVTM; CDR2 reads ANQGSEA. The CDR3 DNA sequence: TGCAGCGCAAAACACGGGGGGCGCCGGGCTTGGGATCAGCCCCAGCATTTT. Translated, it gives CSAKHGGRRAWDQPQHF.

This clone was found a few times. This rearrangement joins TRBV9 to TRBJ2-7; 7 nucleotides line up with TRBD2. The CDR3 sequence is 13 residues long. V dropped 4 bases and J dropped 3; count of bases not matched to a gene: 4. The germline V gene encodes CDR1 SGDLS and CDR2 YYNGEE. The CDR3 DNA reads TGTGCCAGCAGCAGCGGGGACGGCTACGAGCAGTACTTC. It specifies CASSSGDGYEQYF.

J is TRBJ1-3 and V is TRBV2, with D hard to call. Trimming removed 0 bases from V and 4 bases from J, with 7 bases in between. The CDR3 runs to 14 residues. Germline V gives CDR1 SNHLY, CDR2 FYNNEI. The chain's CDR3 is CASSEANRGNTIYF. The CDR3 DNA is TGTGCCAGCAGTGAAGCAAATCGGGGAAACACCATATATTTT.

The chain uses TRBV7-2 and TRBJ1-4; D gene unclear. Trimming left V 3 bases short and J 7 bases short, with 12 bases between. The CDR3 has 14 amino acids. Germline loops: CDR1 SGHTA, CDR2 FQGNSA. CDR3 nucleotides: TGTGCCAGCAGCTTCGTGCCAGGTGGTGAAAAACTGTTTTTT. Amino acids: CASSFVPGGEKLFF.

V is TRBV28 and J is TRBJ1-5, with D hard to call. The CDR3 has 13 residues. Trimming left V 3 bases short and J 5 bases short, with 8 bases between. The germline CDR1 and CDR2 sequences are MDHEN and SYDVKM. CDR3 protein: CASSFLTYQPQHF. In nucleotides, the CDR3 is TGTGCCAGCAGTTTCCTCACCTATCAGCCCCAGCATTTT.